The sample holds a few counts of the clone carrying this T cell receptor beta chain. Its antigen remains unidentified. The sample belongs to a study of T cells in Graves' hyperthyroidism and ophthalmopathy. It was RNA transcripts that yielded the amplified TCR beta CDR3 regions. When the TCR CDR3 underwent first-round RT-PCR, the HTBI primer set was used. TCRdb re-derived calls from the multiplex PCR reads in MiXCR, one entry per CDR3 protein. The sample yields about 350,000 distinct CDR3 sequences, approximately 13% seen once. Study-level results: Stable hyperthyroidism and ophthalmopathy were separated using 13 V-J signatures.

This CDR3 has 13 amino acids. J gave up 7 bases and V 7 bases, and 10 bases lay outside the gene matches. Germline V CDR1 and CDR2: SQVTM, ANQGSEA. The receptor's source is a woman in her twenties or thirties with Graves' hyperthyroidism. The rearrangement uses TRBV29-1 and TRBJ2-7, with TRBD1 matching 10 bases. Material for sequencing was blood. This CDR3 reads CSDSGTGVYEQYF. The CDR3 DNA reads as TGCAGCGACTCCGGGACAGGGGTCTATGAGCAGTACTTC.